This entry lists 21 T cell receptor beta chains sequenced from one sample in a study of control samples from healthy donors and cancer patients. Profiled with immunoSEQ multiplex PCR; TCRdb holds only in-frame clones, not every one. The sample lists 170,000 or so clones; roughly 94% were seen once. The sequencing sample was made of blood. These receptors originate from a middle-aged woman in good health.

This chain links TRBV11-2 with TRBJ1-2, with 7 bases fitting TRBD1. The CDR3 is 15 amino acids. Unmatched junction bases numbered 10, after V lost 5 bases and J lost 4 bases. Looked up from germline, CDR1 is SGHAT and CDR2 is FQNNGV. The CDR3 DNA reads TGTGCCAGCAGCATAACAGGGGTCGTAAGCTATGGCTACACCTTC. It specifies CASSITGVVSYGYTF.

As to this clone: Other DNA sequences in this sample translate to the same CDR3. The chain has TRBV4-3 and TRBJ1-6, with D unclear. V lost 4 bases, J lost 7 bases, and 11 bases lay in between. The CDR3 consists of 14 residues. Germline loops: CDR1 LGHNA, CDR2 YSLEER. CDR3 in amino acids: CASSLLVRNSPLHF. In DNA form, the CDR3 reads TGCGCCAGCAGCCTTTTAGTTAGAAATTCACCCCTCCACTTT.

This chain connects TRBV7-9 to TRBJ1-5, with 7 bases that match TRBD1. There are 12 residues in the CDR3. Germline lookup yields CDR1 SEHNR and CDR2 FQNEAQ (reference sequence). J was trimmed by 11 bases and V by 3 bases; bases with no gene match: 4. This CDR3 reads CASSFSQGAQHF. The CDR3 DNA sequence: TGTGCCAGCAGCTTCTCTCAGGGGGCCCAGCATTTT. Full variable domain (rest looked up from reference TRBV7-9 and TRBJ1-5): DTGVSQNPRHKITKRGQNVTFRCDPISEHNRLYWYRQTLGQGPEFLTYFQNEAQLEKSRLLSDRFSAERPKGSFSTLEIQRTEQGDSAMYLCASSFSQGAQHFGDGTRLSIL.

This clone has just one count. The rearrangement joins TRBV11-2 to TRBJ1-5; D is undetermined. Germline values: CDR1 SGHAT, CDR2 FQNNGV. The CDR3 length is 13 residues. V was clipped by 0 bases and J by 7 bases, with 7 bases between them. CDR3 sequence reads: CASSLDNRQPQHF. CDR3 sequence (DNA): TGTGCCAGCAGCTTAGATAACCGACAGCCCCAGCATTTT.

The rearrangement joins TRBV5-4 to TRBJ1-5; D is unresolved. Trimming took off 2 bases at V and 7 bases at J, with 10 bases between the two ends. Germline V gene data show CDR1 as SGHNT and CDR2 as YYREEE (reference sequence). This CDR3 has 13 amino acids. In DNA form, the CDR3 reads TGTGCCAGCAGCTTCGACCACGGGCAGCCCCAGCATTTT. Amino acids: CASSFDHGQPQHF.

The rearrangement uses TRBV6-5 and TRBJ2-4; D might be TRBD1 or TRBD2, each matching 5 bases. This CDR3 contains 15 residues. Germline V gene data show CDR1 as MNHEY and CDR2 as SVGAGI. The germline V and J ends were trimmed by 4 bases and 0 bases, with 10 bases remaining between them. The CDR3 DNA reads TGTGCCAGCAGTTCTCCCGGGACAGCCAAAAACATTCAGTACTTC. Its protein is CASSSPGTAKNIQYF.

This clone rates as hyperexpanded. The gene calls are TRBV7-7 and TRBJ2-7, with D perhaps TRBD1 or TRBD2 (5 bases each). Trimming removed 1 base from V and 3 bases from J, with 10 bases in between. CDR1 is SSHAT, CDR2 FNYEAQ, per germline (reference sequence). The CDR3 consists of 14 residues. The CDR3 here is CASSLEAGSYEQYF. CDR3 nucleotides: TGTGCCAGCAGCTTAGAAGCAGGGAGCTACGAGCAGTACTTC.

The V and J genes are TRBV10-3 and TRBJ1-2; a possible D gene is TRBD1 (5 bases). The CDR3 has 14 amino acids. V was cut by 3 bases and J by 8 bases, with 16 bases left in between. Germline V gene sequence: CDR1 ENHRY, CDR2 SYGVKD. The CDR3 nucleotides are TGTGCCATCAGTGAAAATGGGGCGCGCTGGGGCTACACCTTC. Its protein product is CAISENGARWGYTF.

This chain connects TRBV29-1 to TRBJ2-2; D is undetermined. The germline V gene encodes CDR1 SQVTM and CDR2 ANQGSEA. V was trimmed by 4 bases and J by 3 bases, leaving 12 bases between them. This CDR3 contains 14 residues. DNA of the CDR3: TGCAGCGTTGCCCGCATCCGAGACACCGGGGAGCTGTTTTTT. Encoded protein: CSVARIRDTGELFF.

The V call is TRBV7-8, the J call TRBJ2-2, with D possibly matching TRBD1 (5 bases). The germline gives CDR1 SGHVS, CDR2 FQNEAQ. V shed 1 base and J shed 5 bases, with 17 bases lying between them. This CDR3 region has 17 residues. CDR3 coding DNA: TGTGCCAGCAGCTTAGTGCCCCAGGGCAGGACAACCGGGGAGCTGTTTTTT. Its protein product is CASSLVPQGRTTGELFF. Drawing the rest from reference TRBV7-8 and TRBJ2-2, the complete variable domain is GAGVSQSPRYKVAKRGQDVALRCDPISGHVSLFWYQQALGQGPEFLTYFQNEAQLDKSGLPSDRFFAERPEGSVSTLKIQRTQQEDSAVYLCASSLVPQGRTTGELFFGEGSRLTVL.

In regard to this clone: Other DNA sequences in this sample translate to the same CDR3. The chain carries TRBV14 and TRBJ1-1; unclear D gene. V lost 6 bases and J 5 bases, leaving 13 bases between the germline ends. Germline V gene data show CDR1 as SGHDN and CDR2 as FVKESK. CDR3 length: 13 residues. Here the CDR3 DNA reads TGTGCCAGCAGGCCCATCGGCCTTACTGAAGCTTTCTTT. It specifies CASRPIGLTEAFF.

V gene TRBV2 combines with J gene TRBJ1-2; D call uncertain. The CDR3 covers 13 residues. Trimming removed 2 bases at V and 5 bases at J, with 9 bases between. Germline CDR1 and CDR2: SNHLY and FYNNEI. The CDR3 spells CASSEQLTYGYTF. CDR3 nucleotide sequence: TGTGCCAGCAGTGAACAACTGACGTATGGCTACACCTTC.

The chain joins TRBV5-6 to TRBJ1-2, with D maybe TRBD1 (6 bases). The V and J ends lost 4 bases and 3 bases respectively, with 13 bases between them. The V gene's germline CDR1 is SGHDT and CDR2 YYEEEE. This CDR3 spans 14 amino acids. CDR3 residues: CASSAAGHDYGYTF. CDR3 in DNA: TGTGCCAGCAGCGCCGCGGGACACGACTATGGCTACACCTTC.

The rearrangement links TRBV12-5 to TRBJ1-5; D is possibly TRBD1 (5 bases). Trimming shortened V by 5 bases and J by 7 bases, and 15 bases separated the two germline ends. Germline lookup yields CDR1 LGHNT and CDR2 FRNRAP. The CDR3 is 14 residues long. In DNA form, the CDR3 reads TGTGCTAGTGGTCAGACAGTTTTCGAGCAGCCCCAGCATTTT. Translated: CASGQTVFEQPQHF.

This clone was detected once. The chain links TRBV7-2 to TRBJ1-1; D is unresolved. V was cut by 5 bases and J by 10 bases, with 17 bases left in between. Germline loops: CDR1 SGHTA, CDR2 FQGNSA. There are 13 residues in the CDR3. The CDR3: CASSNRHLLGAFF. The DNA of the CDR3 is TGTGCCAGCAGCAATCGACACCTCCTCGGAGCTTTCTTT.

V and J are TRBV10-3 and TRBJ1-4; D is possibly TRBD1 (6 bases). The CDR3 covers 11 residues. The germline V gene encodes CDR1 ENHRY and CDR2 SYGVKD. The CDR3 reads CAVGAEEKLFF. CDR3 coding DNA: TGTGCGGTGGGGGCGGAAGAAAAACTGTTTTTT.

This clone was recorded a few times. The chain uses TRBV6-1 and TRBJ1-5, with unresolved D. Trimming removed 2 bases from V and 0 bases from J, with 11 bases in between. Per the germline V gene, CDR1 is MNHNS and CDR2 is SASEGT. This CDR3 spans 16 amino acids. CDR3 sequence (DNA): TGTGCCAGCAGTGAACGGGCAGTGTATAGCAATCAGCCCCAGCATTTT. It is translated as CASSERAVYSNQPQHF.

The chain recombines TRBV6-1 with TRBJ1-5; 11 bases line up with TRBD1. This CDR3 comprises 17 residues. Germline trimming cut 4 bases from V and 1 base from J; bases unmatched to any gene: 6. Germline CDR1 is MNHNS and CDR2 is SASEGT. DNA for the CDR3: TGTGCCAGCAGTGCGGACAGGGGGCAGAGGAGCAATCAGCCCCAGCATTTT. This gives the protein CASSADRGQRSNQPQHF.

This chain uses TRBV6-1 with TRBJ1-2; 8 nucleotides match TRBD1. Trimming at V came to 0 bases and at J to 0 bases, leaving 9 bases not matched to a gene. Looked up from germline, CDR1 is MNHNS and CDR2 is SASEGT. The CDR3 is made up of 18 amino acids. DNA for the CDR3: TGTGCCAGCAGTGAAGCGACAGGGGCGGCCATTCCTAACTATGGCTACACCTTC. Amino acid sequence: CASSEATGAAIPNYGYTF.

The chain joins TRBV5-6 to TRBJ2-1; D unclear. The V end lost 4 bases, the J end lost 9 bases, and 14 bases lay between the germline ends. The CDR3 sequence is 13 residues long. The germline V gene has CDR1 SGHDT and CDR2 YYEEEE. In DNA, the CDR3 is TGTGCCAGCAGCCCCCCTATACTGGGTGAGCAGTTCTTC. Residues: CASSPPILGEQFF.

The rearrangement joins TRBV28 to TRBJ2-7; tentative D call: TRBD2 (6 bases). The germline gives CDR1 MDHEN, CDR2 SYDVKM. Trimming took off 5 bases at V and 5 bases at J, with 16 bases between the two ends. The CDR3 contains 14 residues. The CDR3 region is CASSPWRGVDEQYF. In nucleotides, the CDR3 is TGTGCCAGCAGTCCCTGGCGGGGAGTGGACGAGCAGTACTTC.